Listed here are 18 T cell receptor beta chains from one sample, sequenced in a study of T-cell reconstitution after alpha-beta-depleted transplantation in children (dated by TCRdb to about 2016). According to the study, the label for this sample's treatment or condition signals: allogeneic hematopoietic cell transplantation with graft depleted of TCRalphabeta T cells and CD19 B cells. The library was made by PCR. Data came from an Illumina HiSeq 2500. TCR libraries were prepared with molecular barcoding, using unique molecular identifiers to normalize TCRbeta repertoire quantification. Starting from the raw public reads, TCRdb applied fastp trimming at Q25, assembled clones with MiXCR and retained in-frame beta chains. Records with the same CDR3 protein are collapsed into one entry carrying the most frequent genes and DNA. This sample lists roughly 670,000 distinct CDR3 sequences; roughly 13% were detected once. 0.79% of the sample is held by the ten biggest clonotypes.

The specimen was PBMCs, collected before TCRalphabeta/CD19-depleted stem cell transplant. The receptor set was obtained from a girl aged 2-10 years with congenital amegakaryocytic thrombocytopenia, due to receive a stem cell transplant.

This clonotype was counted at least ten times. The V call is TRBV7-2, the J call TRBJ2-3; D may be TRBD1 or TRBD2 (5 bases each). The V gene lost 7 bases and the J gene lost 0 bases, with 11 bases spanning the gap. There are 14 residues in the CDR3. The germline V gene encodes CDR1 SGHTA and CDR2 FQGNSA. The CDR3 protein is CASKGLASTDTQYF. For the CDR3, the DNA is TGTGCCAGCAAGGGGCTAGCAAGCACAGATACGCAGTATTTT.

This clonotype occurred a few times. This chain links TRBV28 with TRBJ2-7; 9 positions agree with TRBD1. Germline CDR1 MDHEN, CDR2 SYDVKM. CDR3 length: 15 amino acids. With V trimmed by 5 bases and J by 6 bases, 11 bases remained unmatched. CDR3 coding DNA: TGTGCCAGCAGTGCTCCGGGACAGGGACGGCTCGAGCAGTACTTC. It encodes CASSAPGQGRLEQYF.

The chain couples TRBV20-1 to TRBJ2-3; D might be TRBD2 (6 bases). The CDR3 contains 13 residues. Germline CDR1 DFQATT, CDR2 SNEGSKA (reference sequence). Trimming shortened V by 5 bases and J by 10 bases, and 19 bases separated the two germline ends. CDR3 region: CSAWTTSPGPQYF. DNA for the CDR3: TGCAGTGCTTGGACTACCAGCCCGGGTCCGCAGTATTTT.

This clonotype was counted only a few times. The chain carries TRBV20-1 and TRBJ2-1; D remains unclear. V was cut by 1 base and J by 2 bases, with 15 bases left in between. The germline V gene has CDR1 DFQATT and CDR2 SNEGSKA (reference sequence). This CDR3 is built from 16 residues. CDR3 coding DNA: TGCAGTGCTAGAGCCCCCCCCAGCGCTGCCTACAATGAGCAGTTCTTC. This translates into CSARAPPSAAYNEQFF.

This clonotype was counted at least ten times. The chain joins TRBV5-1 to TRBJ2-5; D may be TRBD2 (5 bases). Trimming pared 4 bases from V and 2 bases from J, leaving 15 bases between. The germline CDR1 and CDR2 sequences are SGHRS and YFSETQ. The CDR3 extends over 15 amino acids. CDR3 residues: CASSLSRAHQETQYF. The CDR3 DNA is TGCGCCAGCAGCCTTTCGCGGGCCCATCAAGAGACCCAGTACTTC.

Regarding this clonotype: Since a much larger clone is just one base distant, this may be a read error. The chain joins TRBV4-1 to TRBJ2-1; D may match TRBD1 or TRBD2 (6 bases each). The CDR3 is 14 residues long. Germline loops: CDR1 MGHRA, CDR2 YSYEKL. V lost 3 bases to trimming and J lost 12 bases, with 18 bases between them. DNA of the CDR3: TGCGCCAGCAGCCAGAGGGGGGCACGGGAAGGGCAGTTCTTC. This translates into CASSQRGAREGQFF.

The chain recombines TRBV3-1 with TRBJ2-1, with 9 nucleotides matching TRBD2. The CDR3 extends over 17 amino acids. Germline V CDR1 and CDR2: LGHDT, YNNKEL (reference sequence). After removal of 4 bases from V and 3 bases from J, the junction contained 10 bases not matched to a gene. CDR3 amino acids: CASSPGTSWGFYNEQFF. DNA for the CDR3: TGTGCCAGCAGCCCTGGGACTAGCTGGGGGTTCTACAATGAGCAGTTCTTC.

Comment on this clonotype: A clone one base away is much larger, so this may be a read error. The J gene is TRBJ1-1, the V gene TRBV20-1, with TRBD1 matching 9 bases. Germline loops: CDR1 DFQATT, CDR2 SNEGSKA (reference sequence). J gave up 2 bases and V 0 bases, and 4 bases lay outside the gene matches. The CDR3 is 15 amino acids. DNA of the CDR3: TGCAGTGCTAGAGACTCGGGACAGGGAAACACTGAAGCTTTCTTT. Its translation: CSARDSGQGNTEAFF.

The rearrangement links TRBV4-1 to TRBJ1-2; D remains ambiguous. CDR1 is MGHRA and CDR2 is YSYEKL in the germline V gene. V lost 4 bases, J lost 7 bases, and 13 bases lay in between. The CDR3 covers 13 residues. The CDR3 DNA is TGCGCCAGCAGCCCTATCGGGCGCTCTGGCTACACCTTC. Translation: CASSPIGRSGYTF.

This clonotype was seen repeatedly, ten times or more. The gene calls are TRBV5-1 and TRBJ1-1, with D uncertain. Per germline, CDR1 SGHRS and CDR2 YFSETQ. CDR3 length: 12 residues. Deletions cut 7 bases from V and 4 bases from J, with 11 bases between. CDR3 loop: CASSVVSTEAFF. The CDR3 DNA follows: TGCGCCAGCTCAGTTGTAAGCACTGAAGCTTTCTTT.

This clonotype has more than one count but fewer than ten. The genes are TRBV12-3 or TRBV12-4 and TRBJ1-4; D possibly corresponds to TRBD1 (5 bases). Trimming removed 2 bases at V and 4 bases at J, with 8 bases between. This CDR3 is built from 14 residues. Here the CDR3 DNA reads TGTGCCAGCAGTTTACCCGGGGGTAATGAAAAACTGTTTTTT. It codes for CASSLPGGNEKLFF.

The sample holds many counts of this clonotype. The chain recombines TRBV20-1 with TRBJ2-3; 9 bases fit TRBD1. The V and J ends lost 3 bases and 6 bases, in that order; junction bases with no gene match: 7. The germline V gene encodes CDR1 DFQATT and CDR2 SNEGSKA (reference sequence). This CDR3 region has 14 residues. CDR3 DNA: TGCAGTGCTAGTCCGGGACAGGGCTTTGATACGCAGTATTTT. Translation gives CSASPGQGFDTQYF.

The sample holds many counts of this clonotype. V is TRBV24-1 and J is TRBJ2-1, with 11 bases that match TRBD2. The length of the CDR3 is 15 residues. The junction had 3 bases not matched to a gene; V was cut back by 2 bases and J by 7 bases. The V gene's germline CDR1 is KGHDR and CDR2 SFDVKD. This CDR3 reads CATSDSSGRSNEQFF. CDR3 coding DNA: TGTGCCACCAGTGATTCTAGCGGGAGGAGTAATGAGCAGTTCTTC.

The table lists this clonotype with many counts. The chain combines TRBV6-1 with TRBJ1-1; D remains ambiguous. The V gene's germline CDR1 is MNHNS and CDR2 SASEGT. The V and J ends lost 6 bases and 0 bases respectively, with 17 bases between them. The CDR3 is made up of 16 amino acids. The CDR3 DNA reads TGTGCCAGCAGCAGAACCCACCCGGGGATGAACACTGAAGCTTTCTTT. Translation gives CASSRTHPGMNTEAFF.

This clonotype appeared many times. The chain carries TRBV12-3 or TRBV12-4 and TRBJ1-5; 8 bases align to TRBD1. V was pared by 7 bases and J by 7 bases, with 6 bases of the junction left unmatched. CDR3 length: 13 amino acids. The CDR3 DNA reads TGTGCCAGCACAGGACAGGGACTACAGCCCCAGCATTTT. Translation gives CASTGQGLQPQHF.

Remarks on this clonotype: One end of the junction fails to match germline, which may point to a read error. This chain joins TRBV7-8 and TRBJ1-5, with D unresolved. The CDR3 consists of 13 residues. Germline values: CDR1 SGHVS, CDR2 FQNEAQ. The CDR3 DNA sequence: TGTGCAAGCAGCCCACTAAGCAATCGGCCCCAGCATTTT. Amino acid sequence: CASSPLSNRPQHF.

At least ten counts were recorded for this clonotype. The chain uses TRBV29-1 and TRBJ2-3; 9 positions match TRBD1. Germline-derived CDR1 and CDR2 are SQVTM and ANQGSEA. The CDR3 is 17 residues long. J gave up 4 bases and V 0 bases, and 11 bases lay outside the gene matches. CDR3 amino acids: CSVEDLRDRVEADTQYF. As DNA, the CDR3 is TGCAGCGTTGAAGATCTTCGGGACAGGGTTGAGGCAGATACGCAGTATTTT.

This clonotype occurred many times. This chain links TRBV29-1 with TRBJ2-1, with no clear D. The CDR3 has 16 amino acids. Per the germline V gene, CDR1 is SQVTM and CDR2 is ANQGSEA. V lost 3 bases and J lost 7, with 22 bases in between. DNA of the CDR3: TGCAGCGTTGAGTTCCGTACGATAAAGCCCGTTAATGAGCAGTTCTTC. Amino acid sequence: CSVEFRTIKPVNEQFF.